This T cell receptor beta chain came from a study of cytomegalovirus exposure and HLA in healthy donors. Study results and limitations: An Asian-associated ancestry cluster reportedly showed fewer N-insertions than the approximately 630-donor mean in a later analysis.

PCR employed 60 Vbeta and 13 Jbeta primers. Generated by immunoSEQ multiplex PCR, the TCRdb table keeps only in-frame clones and is missing some. The table includes more than 95,000 clones, roughly 10% detected once. This CDR3 has 15 amino acids. Trimming at V came to 4 bases and at J to 8 bases, leaving 9 bases not matched to a gene. The germline V gene has CDR1 SGHTA and CDR2 FQGNSA. This clone showed up just a few times. Its specificity is unknown. Sequencing was performed on PBMCs. The chain employs TRBV7-2 and TRBJ2-4, with TRBD1 matching over 9 bases. The clonotype originates from a woman younger than 35 in good health and CMV-seropositive. In DNA, the CDR3 is TGTGCCAGCAGCTCCGCCGGGACAGGGTTGGACATTCAGTACTTC. Protein product: CASSSAGTGLDIQYF. The full variable domain, completed using reference TRBV7-2 and TRBJ2-4, is GAGVSQSPSNKVTEKGKDVELRCDPISGHTALYWYRQSLGQGLEFLIYFQGNSAPDKSGLPSDRFSAERTGGSVSTLTIQRTQQEDSAVYLCASSSAGTGLDIQYFGAGTRLSVL.